This T cell receptor beta chain emerged from a study of CD8 T cells in ankylosing spondylitis. Points from the study as a whole: There was a TCR beta motif, made of fewer than 10 highly homologous variants, that appeared characteristic of ankylosing spondylitis blood. It was reported that disease-linked clones were significantly enriched in matched ankylosing spondylitis synovial fluid.

The CDR3 has 13 residues. Trimming shortened V by 5 bases and J by 2 bases, and 12 bases separated the two germline ends. Per the germline V gene, CDR1 is DFQATT and CDR2 is SNEGSKA (reference sequence). As to this clonotype: Its antigen remains unidentified.

TCRdb re-analysed the 5' RACE reads in MiXCR, keeping a single row per CDR3 protein. The data contain about 500,000 distinct CDR3 sequences, roughly 5.2% of them seen just once; the ten biggest clones take up around 3.5%. Sequencing used blood, either unsorted or a sorted T cell fraction (not recorded which). This chain connects TRBV20-1 to TRBJ1-2; D not resolved. This TCR derives from a male donor with ankylosing spondylitis. CDR3 residues: CSAPARVNYGYTF. CDR3 DNA: TGCAGTGCTCCCGCCCGGGTAAACTATGGCTACACCTTC.